This entry lists 22 T cell receptor beta chains sequenced from one sample in a study of blood T cell repertoires in COVID-19 (dated by TCRdb to the early 2020s). Library preparation employed the immunoSEQ multiplex PCR assay. TCRdb provides this immuneACCESS table in a form limited to in-frame rearrangements. Some clones are lacking; in checked studies, under half of them reflect an unresolved V gene, and why the rest are absent is not known. This sample comprises a few hundred thousand clones, 88% of them detected only once. 0.7% to 0.85% of the sample is in the top ten clones. Sequencing input: peripheral blood. Every receptor here comes from a woman in her 30s with acute or convalescent COVID-19.

The chain links TRBV5-1 to TRBJ2-5; 7 nucleotides line up with TRBD1. Trimming cost V 6 bases and J 2 bases; bases outside gene matches: 4. The CDR3 contains 13 residues. In germline, CDR1 is SGHRS, CDR2 YFSETQ. This CDR3 reads CASNKGAQETQYF. The CDR3 coding sequence is TGCGCCAGCAACAAGGGGGCTCAAGAGACCCAGTACTTC. The whole variable domain, filled in from reference TRBV5-1 and TRBJ2-5, reads KAGVTQTPRYLIKTRGQQVTLSCSPISGHRSVSWYQQTPGQGLQFLFEYFSETQRNKGNFPGRFSGRQFSNSRSEMNVSTLELGDSALYLCASNKGAQETQYFGPGTRLLVL.

The chain recombines TRBV7-9 with TRBJ2-3, with 11 bases lining up with TRBD2. The CDR3 length is 16 residues. Germline V gives CDR1 SEHNR, CDR2 FQNEAQ (reference sequence). The J segment lost 6 bases and the V segment lost 5 bases, leaving 10 bases of the junction unmatched. CDR3 amino acids: CASSPLAGGLRDTQYF. Here the CDR3 DNA reads TGTGCCAGCAGCCCCCTAGCGGGAGGTTTGAGGGATACGCAGTATTTT.

The chain couples TRBV3-1 (or the pseudogene TRBV3-2) to TRBJ2-7; a weak D match, TRBD1 (5 bases). In germline, CDR1 is LGHDT, CDR2 YNNKEL (reference sequence). The CDR3 spans 16 residues. V shed 2 bases and J shed 0 bases, with 14 bases lying between them. CDR3: CASSQSKTDRSYEQYF. Here the CDR3 DNA reads TGTGCCAGCAGCCAATCGAAGACAGACCGCTCCTACGAGCAGTACTTC.

V and J are TRBV5-5 and TRBJ2-7; 8 bases line up with TRBD1. The ends lost 8 bases at V and 0 bases at J; junction bases unmatched: 10. The CDR3 consists of 15 residues. In germline, CDR1 is SGHKS, CDR2 YYEKEE (reference sequence). CDR3 region: CASHGQGPGSYEQYF. The CDR3 region has the DNA TGTGCCAGTCATGGACAGGGACCAGGCTCCTACGAGCAGTACTTC.

The rearrangement uses TRBV2 and TRBJ2-1; 9 positions agree with TRBD2. With 7 bases clipped from V and 14 bases from J, the junction kept 6 bases outside the gene matches. Germline CDR1 SNHLY, CDR2 FYNNEI. This CDR3 region has 11 residues. As DNA, the CDR3 is TGTGCCAGCACTAGGGGGACTAGCAAGTTCTTC. It translates to CASTRGTSKFF.

The gene calls are TRBV6-4 and TRBJ2-1, with D possibly being TRBD1 (5 bases). CDR3 length equals 15 residues. Trimming removed 0 bases from V and 0 bases from J, with 6 bases in between. CDR1 is MRHNA and CDR2 is SNTAGT in the germline V gene. CDR3 loop: CASSDSTDSYNEQFF. CDR3 nucleotide sequence: TGTGCCAGCAGTGACTCGACAGACTCCTACAATGAGCAGTTCTTC.

V usage is TRBV6-5 and J usage is TRBJ1-1; 9 nucleotides align to TRBD1. Germline V gene data show CDR1 as MNHEY and CDR2 as SVGAGI. The CDR3 length is 12 residues. V lost 6 bases and J lost 11; bases outside the gene matches: 7. CDR3 sequence (DNA): TGTGCCAGCAGAAAACAGGGGGCGGGTGCTTTCTTT. Translated: CASRKQGAGAFF.

This clone was recorded once. This chain uses TRBV19 with TRBJ1-3, with D hard to call. CDR3 size: 11 residues. In germline, CDR1 is LNHDA, CDR2 SQIVND (reference sequence). Trimming took off 6 bases at V and 4 bases at J, with 4 bases between the two ends. The CDR3 sequence is CASSAGNTIYF. CDR3 nucleotides: TGTGCCAGTAGCGCGGGAAACACCATATATTTT.

The chain has TRBV19 and TRBJ1-2; no clear D. V lost 0 bases and J lost 4, with 12 bases in between. The CDR3 loop spans 15 amino acids. CDR1 LNHDA and CDR2 SQIVND come from the germline V gene (reference sequence). CDR3 protein: CASSIDDGQIYGYTF. The DNA for the CDR3 is TGTGCCAGTAGTATAGATGATGGGCAGATCTATGGCTACACCTTC.

The chain joins TRBV7-8 to TRBJ2-1; TRBD1 might be the D (5 bases). Germline V gives CDR1 SGHVS, CDR2 FQNEAQ. Trimming removed 5 bases from V and 9 bases from J, with 11 bases in between. The CDR3 is 12 residues long. CDR3 sequence reads: CASSPGQGEQFF. The DNA of the CDR3 is TGTGCCAGCAGCCCCGGACAAGGTGAGCAGTTCTTC.

The rearrangement joins TRBV9 to TRBJ1-5; tentative D call: TRBD1 (5 bases). The CDR3 has 14 amino acids. Per germline, CDR1 SGDLS and CDR2 YYNGEE. Trimming pared 4 bases from V and 6 bases from J, leaving 14 bases between. CDR3 residues: CASSPWGGFQPQHF. CDR3 DNA sequence: TGTGCCAGCAGCCCGTGGGGGGGGTTTCAGCCCCAGCATTTT.

CDR3 residues: CASSEGRYNNEQFF. CDR3 in DNA: TGTGCCAGCAGTGAAGGCAGGTACAACAATGAGCAGTTCTTC. This chain links TRBV2 with TRBJ2-1; no firm D call. V shed 1 base and J shed 5 bases, with 9 bases lying between them. Germline V gene sequence: CDR1 SNHLY, CDR2 FYNNEI. CDR3 length: 14 residues.

J is TRBJ1-1 and V is TRBV18; D unresolved. V gave up 1 base and J gave up 1 base, with 4 bases separating them. This CDR3 region has 13 residues. CDR1 KGHSH and CDR2 LQKENI come from the germline V gene. CDR3 in amino acids: CASSPLSNTEAFF. The CDR3 coding sequence is TGTGCCAGCTCACCACTCTCGAACACTGAAGCTTTCTTT.

The chain is built from TRBV27 and TRBJ2-7; D remains unclear. The CDR3 is 12 residues long. CDR1 is MNHEY and CDR2 is SMNVEV in the germline V gene (reference sequence). V gave up 7 bases and J gave up 0 bases, with 7 bases separating them. CDR3: CASNSLSYEQYF. The CDR3 bases are TGTGCCAGCAATAGCCTCTCCTACGAGCAGTACTTC.

The chain carries TRBV15 and TRBJ2-7; TRBD1 matches at 8 bases. CDR3 length: 15 amino acids. Germline V gene lookup returns CDR1 LNHNV and CDR2 YYDKDF (reference sequence). Losses at the gene ends were 0 bases for V and 3 bases for J; bases not matched to a gene: 4. This CDR3 reads CATSRDNRGIYEQYF. CDR3 coding DNA: TGTGCCACCAGCAGAGATAACAGGGGGATCTACGAGCAGTACTTC.

The chain is built from TRBV6-2 or TRBV6-3 and TRBJ2-3; D perhaps matches TRBD2 (6 bases). CDR3 size: 15 residues. Germline V gene sequence: CDR1 MNHEY, CDR2 SVGEGT. Deletions cut 5 bases from V and 4 bases from J, with 16 bases between. DNA for the CDR3: TGTGCCAGCAGTGCGTTAGGTCGGAGGGCAGATACGCAGTATTTT. Its protein product is CASSALGRRADTQYF.

This sequence joins TRBV5-4 and TRBJ2-7; D not certain. The ends were cut back, 2 bases at V and 5 bases at J, with 14 bases in the middle. The CDR3 is 14 amino acids. Germline loops: CDR1 SGHNT, CDR2 YYREEE (reference sequence). CDR3 nucleotide sequence: TGTGCCAGCAGCTTTTGGAACCAGGCCCACGAGCAGTACTTC. Translating it yields CASSFWNQAHEQYF.

This sequence joins TRBV24-1 and TRBJ2-5; 10 positions match TRBD1. The CDR3 totals 15 residues. Germline CDR1 reads KGHDR; CDR2 reads SFDVKD. J lost 5 bases, V lost 1 base, and 3 bases had no gene match. The CDR3 DNA follows: TGTGCCACCAGTGATTTCGACAGGGGGCGGGAGACCCAGTACTTC. It codes for CATSDFDRGRETQYF.

The chain joins TRBV6-5 to TRBJ2-3, with D tentatively TRBD1 (6 bases). The V end lost 9 bases, the J end lost 0 bases, and 13 bases lay between the germline ends. CDR3 size: 14 residues. CDR1 MNHEY and CDR2 SVGAGI come from the germline V gene. The DNA for the CDR3 is TGTGCCAGTGGGGGCACAGGTAGCACAGATACGCAGTATTTT. Residues: CASGGTGSTDTQYF.

In regard to this clone: This sample also contains other DNA sequences that code for the same CDR3. DNA for the CDR3: TGTGCCTGGAGTGTGGGAGGGGATCAGCCCCAGCATTTT. This encodes CAWSVGGDQPQHF. The chain uses TRBV30 and TRBJ1-5, with D possibly matching TRBD1 (5 bases). The V gene lost 0 bases and the J gene lost 5 bases, with 8 bases spanning the gap. Germline lookup yields CDR1 GTSNPN and CDR2 SVGIG (reference sequence). CDR3 size: 13 residues.

The rearrangement links TRBV6-6 to TRBJ2-1; TRBD1 aligns across 7 bases. Germline loops: CDR1 MNHNY, CDR2 SVGAGI (reference sequence). The CDR3 is 16 residues long. J was trimmed by 6 bases and V by 2 bases; bases with no gene match: 10. CDR3 amino acids: CASSYRTGQVGNEQFF. The DNA of the CDR3 is TGTGCCAGCAGTTACCGGACAGGCCAAGTAGGCAATGAGCAGTTCTTC.

V and J are TRBV5-6 and TRBJ2-7; 7 nucleotides line up with TRBD1. The CDR3 is made up of 16 amino acids. The ends lost 2 bases at V and 0 bases at J; junction bases unmatched: 8. Germline CDR1 is SGHDT and CDR2 is YYEEEE. CDR3 residues: CASSLDGDSLSYEQYF. CDR3 sequence (DNA): TGTGCCAGCAGCTTAGATGGGGACAGCCTCTCCTACGAGCAGTACTTC.